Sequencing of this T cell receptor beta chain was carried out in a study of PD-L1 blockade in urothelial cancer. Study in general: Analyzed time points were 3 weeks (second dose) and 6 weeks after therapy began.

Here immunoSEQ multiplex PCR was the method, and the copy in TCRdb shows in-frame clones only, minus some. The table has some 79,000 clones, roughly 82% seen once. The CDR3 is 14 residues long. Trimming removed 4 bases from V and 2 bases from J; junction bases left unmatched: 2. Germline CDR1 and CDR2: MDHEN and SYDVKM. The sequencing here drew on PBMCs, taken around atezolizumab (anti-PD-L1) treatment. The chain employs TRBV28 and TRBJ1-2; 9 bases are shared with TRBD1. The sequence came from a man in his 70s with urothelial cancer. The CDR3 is CASSSGTGNYGYTF. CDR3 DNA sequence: TGTGCCAGCAGTTCCGGGACAGGGAACTATGGCTACACCTTC.